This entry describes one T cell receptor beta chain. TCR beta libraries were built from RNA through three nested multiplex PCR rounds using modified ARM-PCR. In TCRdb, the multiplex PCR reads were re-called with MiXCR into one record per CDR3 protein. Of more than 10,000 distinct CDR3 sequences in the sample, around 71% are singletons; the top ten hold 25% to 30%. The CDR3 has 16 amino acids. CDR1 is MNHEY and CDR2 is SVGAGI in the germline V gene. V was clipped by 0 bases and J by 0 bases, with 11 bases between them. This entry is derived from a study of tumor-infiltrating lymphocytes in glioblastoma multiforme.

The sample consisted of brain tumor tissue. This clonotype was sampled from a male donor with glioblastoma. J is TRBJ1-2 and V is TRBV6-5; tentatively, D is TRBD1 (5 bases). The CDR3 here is CASSYSGQTTNYGYTF. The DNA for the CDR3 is TGTGCCAGCAGTTACTCGGGGCAGACAACTAACTATGGCTACACCTTC.